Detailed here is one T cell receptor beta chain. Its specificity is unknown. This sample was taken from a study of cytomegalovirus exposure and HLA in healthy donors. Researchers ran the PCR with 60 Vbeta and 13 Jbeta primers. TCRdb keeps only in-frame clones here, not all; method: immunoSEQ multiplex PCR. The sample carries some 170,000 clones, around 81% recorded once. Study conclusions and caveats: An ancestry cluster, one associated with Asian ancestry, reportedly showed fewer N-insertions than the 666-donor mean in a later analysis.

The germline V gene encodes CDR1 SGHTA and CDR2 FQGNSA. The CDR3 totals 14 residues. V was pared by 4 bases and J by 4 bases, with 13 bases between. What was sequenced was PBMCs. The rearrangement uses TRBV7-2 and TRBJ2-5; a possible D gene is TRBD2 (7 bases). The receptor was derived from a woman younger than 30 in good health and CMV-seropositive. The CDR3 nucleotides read TGTGCCAGCAGCTCAAGGGGGGGGGCAGAGACCCAGTACTTC. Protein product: CASSSRGGAETQYF.